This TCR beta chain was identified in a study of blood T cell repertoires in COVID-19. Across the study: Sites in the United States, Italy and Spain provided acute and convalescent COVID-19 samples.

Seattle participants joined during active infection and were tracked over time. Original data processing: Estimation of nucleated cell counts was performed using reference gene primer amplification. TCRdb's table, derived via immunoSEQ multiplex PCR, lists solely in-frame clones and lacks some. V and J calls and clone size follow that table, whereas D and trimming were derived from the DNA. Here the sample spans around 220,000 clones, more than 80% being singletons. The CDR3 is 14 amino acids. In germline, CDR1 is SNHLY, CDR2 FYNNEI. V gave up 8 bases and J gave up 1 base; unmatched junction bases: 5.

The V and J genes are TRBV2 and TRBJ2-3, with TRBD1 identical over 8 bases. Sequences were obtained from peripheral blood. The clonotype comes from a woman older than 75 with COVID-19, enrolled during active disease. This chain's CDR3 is CASRDRWGTDTQYF. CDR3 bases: TGTGCCAGCCGGGACAGGTGGGGCACAGATACGCAGTATTTT.